This TCR beta chain appears in the sequencing data of a study of cytomegalovirus exposure and HLA in healthy donors (dated by TCRdb to the late 2010s). A note on the overall study: An earlier analysis of 587 of the donors reported 276 Gb of sequence data and 117 million unique TCR beta sequences obtained from around 170 million T cells. Approximately 300 gigabases of sequencing data and 78 million or so unique TCR sequences were included in an early release covering about 700 HLA-typed donors. Among the roughly 400 genotyped donors, 81% belonged to the genetic ancestry cluster associated with self-reported Caucasian donors. The study aimed to test whether cataloging public T cell receptors could reveal signatures of past pathogen exposure. The study used immunosequencing to profile the T cell repertoires of some 600 subjects and linked those repertoires to cytomegalovirus serostatus. Along with the approximately 620-subject first cohort, a separate validation cohort of some 130 different subjects was used. To predict cytomegalovirus infection status, the study brought together high-throughput TCR immunosequencing, statistical association of individual TCRs with disease status, and machine learning. In a later analysis, previously published TCR beta repertoires from 600 to 850 donors were re-analyzed and high-resolution HLA genotyping was added so that TCR occurrence patterns could be studied. Rather than using new phenotypic data, the later analysis identified candidate immune exposures from TCR beta sequences and from how often those sequences occurred across donors. To decide whether each TCR beta V gene segment behaved as functional or pseudogenic, an earlier analysis of approximately 620 of the donors relied on high-throughput TCR beta sequencing. Donor age, sex, ethnicity and CMV serostatus were compiled together with the repertoire data. A later genetic analysis used genome-wide SNP genotypes for 398 of the 666 donors, treating that subset as a discovery cohort. All discovery cohort repertoires had been generated using a single sequencing platform. HLA typing included class I and class II loci at four-digit resolution. The number of typed donors differed by locus: roughly 629-630 for A, B, C, DRB1 and DQB1; 522 for DQA1; 606 for DPA1; and around 490 for DPB1. Roughly five DR-DQ haplotypes were treated as single units for association and clustering because of strong linkage in the cohort. Across about 370 genotyped donors of the cohort, an average of approximately 240,000 unique TCR beta nucleotide sequences per donor were sequenced, and approximately 17% of those sequences were non-productive. General findings and caveats noted by the study authors: In a later analysis, HLA-associated TCR beta chains showed more clonal expansion and lower generation probabilities than non-associated chains that were equally common. The presence/absence analyses assumed that sequencing depth was roughly uniform across donors, and that assumption may not be true. According to a later analysis, parvovirus B19, influenza, CMV and Epstein-Barr virus appeared linked to several top co-occurrence clusters. In the study, 150 to 200 TCR beta chains were listed as associated with cytomegalovirus. Cytomegalovirus status was reported to be diagnosed by the classifier with high specificity and sensitivity in both the original and validation cohorts. According to a later analysis, most CMV-associated TCR beta chains appeared to be HLA-restricted, and the HLA associations seemed to be driven largely by CMV exposure. Some IMGT-functional V segments, including TRBV6-2 and TRBV6-3, could not be told apart with the 87-base-pair reads, so those segments were excluded. A group of highly shared sequence variants was considered likely to be a technical artifact of the sequencing pipeline. Correlated functional status among segregating V segments might be attributable to linkage disequilibrium, but an unknown experimental factor could not be ruled out. The cohort was sequenced for TCR beta chains only, and without alpha or paired-chain data the features that could be detected were limited. A further reported finding was that TCR beta sequences accurately predicted the HLA-A and HLA-B alleles for most subjects in the first cohort. For the cohort, immune exposure information was limited to CMV serostatus. A later genetic analysis associated a missense DCLRE1C variant with V-gene and J-gene trimming of TCR beta chains, and an independent cohort replicated the association. It was suggested by the authors that the approach could potentially be generalized to other disease states and immunological phenotypes. An earlier analysis of approximately 500 of the donors showed that most TCR beta V segments appeared in productive rearrangements either about 90% or about 30% of the time, which broadly matched IMGT annotations. Because counts were too low, seventeen rarely observed V segments, including chromosome 9 orphons, were left out of the earlier analysis of 500 to 650 of the donors. A later analysis associated about 17,000 TCR beta sequences with specific HLA alleles at a false discovery rate of 0.05. While some public TCRs were present in many individuals, most TCR sequences turned up only very rarely across donors. Because HLA typing was unavailable for some donors at each locus, only the typed subset was used in association tests. When HLA alleles, especially DR and DQ, strongly co-occurred, attributing TCR associations to individual alleles was difficult. A few of the identified cytomegalovirus-associated TCR beta chains were confirmed in vitro to be specific for cytomegalovirus antigens. A later genetic analysis reported fewer N-insertions in productive TCRs among donors in an Asian-associated ancestry cluster than the roughly 690-donor mean. In a later analysis, TCR association rates were found to vary across HLA loci, with the most associated TCRs seen for DRB1 alleles and the fewest for HLA-C alleles.

The cohort consisted of 650 to 850 healthy bone marrow donors. At the time of sampling, all cohort members were nominally healthy, though unrecorded immune exposures were likely present. The donor tested CMV seronegative, placing the donor among the 350 or so seronegative members of the cohort. Every donor gave a peripheral blood sample, and the peripheral blood mononuclear cells from that sample were used for TCR beta sequencing. The Qiagen DNeasy Blood Extraction Kit was used to extract genomic DNA from the blood cell samples. With regard to this clone: What this receptor recognizes is not known. Base quality data are lacking; no much larger clone is found one base away.

Library preparation used the immunoSEQ multiplex PCR assay. For the multiplex PCR, a mixture combining 60 forward primers for TCR Vbeta segments and 13 reverse primers for TCR Jbeta segments was used. The CDR3 region of rearranged TCR beta genes was amplified from genomic DNA by a multiplex PCR assay. Amplified TCR beta libraries were sequenced as 87-base-pair reads on the Illumina HiSeq System. As for the authors' bioinformatics: In a later analysis, approximately 74 million unique TCR beta chains were counted across the roughly 670 repertoires, and approximately 11 million of these chains were shared by at least two donors. Raw reads were error-corrected and collapsed into unique sequences with a nearest-neighbor algorithm that merged closely related sequences to remove PCR and sequencing errors. To assign V, D and J gene segments, CDR3 sequences were aligned to IMGT reference sequences. For a sequence to be retained, a match of at least six nucleotides to both a V gene segment and a J gene segment was required. Rearrangements were called productive when the CDR3 lacked stop codons and stayed in frame with V and J; all others were non-productive. CDR3 was defined according to IMGT convention as the region running from the second conserved V-encoded cysteine to the conserved J-encoded phenylalanine. In an earlier analysis of 500 to 650 of the donors, sequences lacking an unambiguous match to a single V gene segment were excluded. An earlier analysis of about 590 of the donors classified V segments as functional when productive rearrangements were above 56.7% and as segregating when the standard deviation between donors was above 5%. A statistical classification framework was built for diagnosing cytomegalovirus status from the catalog of TCR beta chain sequences. In a later analysis, V and J genes were assigned by comparing TCR nucleotide sequences against IMGT/GENE-DB human TR gene sequences. A later analysis assigned CDR3 sequences and most-parsimonious VDJ recombination scenarios with the TCRdist pipeline. A later analysis defined each TCR beta chain by its CDR3 amino acid sequence plus V-gene family, and excluded reads lacking a unique V-gene family. To address suspected cross-contamination and a sequencing artifact, a later analysis removed 592 highly shared, low-generation-probability nucleotide sequences. A later analysis calculated a clonal expansion index for each public chain from normalized within-repertoire ranks of inferred template counts. Generation probabilities in a later analysis came from a VDJ recombination model fitted to out-of-frame rearrangements, and those results were checked against IGoR. A later analysis scored TCR-TCR, TCR-HLA and TCR-CMV co-occurrence with hypergeometric tests, applying a repertoire-size bias correction to TCR pairs. False discovery rates were estimated in a later analysis by permuting HLA or CMV assignments 20 times. In a later analysis, co-occurring TCRs were grouped using DBSCAN, with TCRdist sequence similarity added in when clustering inside HLA-allele-positive subsets. For co-occurrence clustering, repertoires with fewer than 30,000 or more than 120,000 public chains were excluded, along with a handful of repertoires with anomalous nucleotide sharing. Imported from immuneACCESS, the table was reduced by TCRdb to in-frame sequences with V and J called. These copies leave out some clones; in studies compared against another copy, an unresolved V gene accounts for under half, and the cause of the remainder is not known. V, J and clone size are taken as reported in that table, and D and trimming were inferred from the DNA itself. Across this sample there are about 240,000 clones, with roughly 85% seen only once. The top ten hold around 0.22% of the sample.

The CDR3 starts with the cysteine, ends with the phenylalanine, and has 15 residues. The read is trimmed to its CDR3 DNA, 45 bases read in frame from base 1. CDR1 LNHDA and CDR2 SQIVND are derived from the germline V gene (reference sequence). V loses 5 bases at its end and J loses 10 bases; junction bases beyond the gene matches: 11. The sample consisted of PBMCs. This receptor was identified in a girl aged 2-10 years in good health and CMV-seronegative. The sequence joins TRBV19 to TRBJ2-1; 10 bases in the junction line up with TRBD2. CDR3 region: CASSGAGGPLGEQFF. The DNA reads as follows: TGTGCCAGTAGTGGAGCGGGAGGGCCATTGGGAGAGCAGTTCTTC.